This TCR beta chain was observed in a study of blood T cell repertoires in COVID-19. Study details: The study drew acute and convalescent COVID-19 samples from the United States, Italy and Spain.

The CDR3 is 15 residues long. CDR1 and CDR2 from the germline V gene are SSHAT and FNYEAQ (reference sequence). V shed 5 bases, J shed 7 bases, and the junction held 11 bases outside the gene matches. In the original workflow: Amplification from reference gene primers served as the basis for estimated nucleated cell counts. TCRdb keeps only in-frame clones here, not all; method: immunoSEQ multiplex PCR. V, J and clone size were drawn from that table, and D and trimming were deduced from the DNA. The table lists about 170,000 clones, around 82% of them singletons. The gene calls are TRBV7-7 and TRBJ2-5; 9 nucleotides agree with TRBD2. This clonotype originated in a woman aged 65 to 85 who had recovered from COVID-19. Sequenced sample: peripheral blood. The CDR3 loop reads CASSPRLAVGWTQYF. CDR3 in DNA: TGTGCCAGCAGCCCCAGACTAGCGGTTGGGTGGACCCAGTACTTC. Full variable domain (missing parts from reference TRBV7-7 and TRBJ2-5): GAGVSQSPRYKVTKRGQDVTLRCDPISSHATLYWYQQALGQGPEFLTYFNYEAQPDKSGLPSDRFSAERPEGSISTLTIQRTEQRDSAMYRCASSPRLAVGWTQYFGPGTRLLVL.